The subject of this entry is one T cell receptor (beta chain). What it recognizes is unknown. Germline V gene data show CDR1 as SGHTA and CDR2 as FQGNSA. The CDR3 has 16 residues. The J segment lost 6 bases and the V segment lost 0 bases, leaving 10 bases of the junction unmatched. The primer mix had 60 Vbeta and 13 Jbeta primers. Repertoires were generated with immunoSEQ multiplex PCR, while TCRdb's copy carries only in-frame clones and drops some. The profile shows around 150,000 clones, around 72% of them singletons. The record originates from a study of cytomegalovirus exposure and HLA in healthy donors. Study observations and caveats: Among TCR beta chains, those listed as cytomegalovirus-associated numbered more than 150. Available immune exposure information covered CMV serostatus only.

Sequenced material: PBMCs. This clonotype was sampled from a man aged 35 to 55 in good health and CMV-seropositive. The chain couples TRBV7-2 to TRBJ2-7; 8 nucleotides agree with TRBD1. The CDR3 DNA follows: TGTGCCAGCAGCTTAGCGATCGGACAGGGCGCAGGCGAGCAGTACTTC. Its protein product is CASSLAIGQGAGEQYF.